Sequencing of this TCR beta chain was carried out in a study of T-cell memory formation after mild COVID-19 (dated by TCRdb to the early 2020s). Some background on the complete study: TCR sequence clusters from the two donors were found to be largely donor specific. In a couple of donors, T-cell clones that expanded and contracted after mild COVID-19 were tracked by sequencing TCRalpha and TCRbeta repertoires over time. The cohort was made up of two young adult volunteers, one female and one male, who were previously healthy. On the study overall, not on this receptor specifically: Some responding clones were found in pre-infection memory, which suggests that pre-existing cross-reactive memory T cells took part in the SARS-CoV-2 response. SARS-CoV-2 specificity of the second-wave clones peaking on day 37 was not confirmed. Clones that contracted from day 15 to 85 showed balanced CD4/CD8 phenotypes, whereas a second wave of clones that expanded from day 15 to 37 leaned towards CD4+. Only a couple of mild cases were covered in the study, and larger cohorts including severe cases with pre-infection samples were considered necessary. Contracting CD4+ clones were located mainly in the CM and EM memory subsets, whereas CD8+ clones were found to be enriched in EMRA.

This clonotype was seen more than once but under ten times. The antigen this receptor binds is unknown. No base qualities exist here, and no much larger clone lies one base off it. The data were produced on an Illumina NovaSeq 6000. Using 5'RACE with constant-segment primers, TCRalpha and TCRbeta cDNA libraries were constructed, with sample barcodes and unique molecular identifiers added in the process. Trizol reagent was used to extract RNA from every sample. Library amplification was performed in two PCR steps, and a second sample barcode and Illumina TruSeq adapters were introduced in the second step. Sequencing of the libraries was done on an Illumina NovaSeq, producing 2 x 150 bp paired-end reads. As for the original processing: The reads were demultiplexed and collapsed into UMI-guided consensus sequences using migec v1.2.7. Using mixcr v2.1.11, UMI consensuses were aligned to TRA and TRB V and J templates and then assembled into clonotypes. Expanded or contracted clonotypes were those called significant by both edgeR and NoisET, with noise models trained on biological replicates. For edgeR calls, a false discovery rate-adjusted p below 0.01 and a log2 fold-change threshold of 1 were applied. PCA with hierarchical clustering of max-normalized trajectories of the 1000 most abundant clonotypes was used as exploratory dynamics analysis. Separately sequenced CD4+ and CD8+ repertoires were used to assign the CD4 or CD8 phenotype of responding clones. The public reads were run again by TCRdb, first through fastp at Q25 and then through MiXCR, and only productive beta chains were kept. CDR3 protein duplicates are merged, each entry listing the most common genes and DNA. The V and J calls and clone size come from TCRdb's table, not from the authors' own analysis. Across this sample there are 580,000 or so distinct CDR3 sequences, with around 16% seen only once. The ten largest make up roughly 7.7% of the sample.

Ficoll-Paque density gradient centrifugation was the method used to isolate PBMCs. V gives up 3 bases and J gives up 1 base, and the segment between their germline ends measures 6 bases. The CDR3 has 13 amino acids, counting the end cysteine and phenylalanine. Solely the CDR3 DNA is kept, with 39 bases framed from the first base. The germline V gene (reference sequence) supplies CDR1 SEHNR and CDR2 FQNEAQ. The chain is assembled from TRBV7-9 and TRBJ1-2; the D gene identity is not certain. Material for sequencing was PBMCs or a T cell subset sorted from them (not recorded which). The TCR comes from an adult woman who had mild COVID-19 (a few samples of this study predate the infection). The sample titles of this study are shuffled in the database, so cell type and time point are left out; the donor was told from shared clones. The CDR3 reads as follows: CASSFNSNYGYTF. The bases are TGTGCCAGCAGCTTTAACAGTAACTATGGCTACACCTTC.